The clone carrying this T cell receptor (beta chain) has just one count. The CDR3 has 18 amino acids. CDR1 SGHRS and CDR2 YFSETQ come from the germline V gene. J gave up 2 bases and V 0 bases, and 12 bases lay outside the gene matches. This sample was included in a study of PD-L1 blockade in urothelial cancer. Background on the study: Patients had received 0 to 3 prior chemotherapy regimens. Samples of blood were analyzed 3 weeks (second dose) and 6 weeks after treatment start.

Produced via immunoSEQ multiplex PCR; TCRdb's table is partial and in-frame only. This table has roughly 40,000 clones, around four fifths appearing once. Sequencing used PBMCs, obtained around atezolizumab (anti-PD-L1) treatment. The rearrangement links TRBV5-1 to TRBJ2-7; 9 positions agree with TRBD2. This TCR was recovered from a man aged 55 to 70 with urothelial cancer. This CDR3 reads CASSLEAGGPGLAYEQYF. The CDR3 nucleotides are TGCGCCAGCAGCTTGGAGGCGGGGGGGCCAGGTTTGGCCTACGAGCAGTACTTC. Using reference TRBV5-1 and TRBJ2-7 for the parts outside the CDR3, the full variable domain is KAGVTQTPRYLIKTRGQQVTLSCSPISGHRSVSWYQQTPGQGLQFLFEYFSETQRNKGNFPGRFSGRQFSNSRSEMNVSTLELGDSALYLCASSLEAGGPGLAYEQYFGPGTRLTVT.